This TCR beta chain derives from a study of naive and memory T cell subsets. Study outcomes and limitations: Especially in CD8 cells, naive repertoires contained a few larger clonotypes, possibly CD45RA-re-expressing memory cells.

Concerning this clonotype: Its antigen is not identified.

CDR1 is GTSNPN and CDR2 is SVGIG in the germline V gene (reference sequence). V lost 3 bases, J lost 1 base, and 7 bases stayed unmatched. The CDR3 is 15 residues long. Both TRBC1 and TRBC2 were covered by a beta constant-region primer of two equimolar oligonucleotides. Four rounds of PCR amplified the ligated cDNA using nested alpha and beta constant-region primers plus SP2. MiXCR, applied by TCRdb to the UMI-ligation and nested PCR reads, yields one record per CDR3 protein. The sample holds about 150,000 distinct CDR3 sequences; over 20% are singletons and the top ten take 0.11%. Sequenced: naive CD4+ T cells from blood. The clonotype originates from a human donor in good health. The chain uses TRBV30 and TRBJ2-7, with 9 positions matching TRBD2. The CDR3, as DNA: TGTGCCTGGAGCAGAGCGGGAGGAGGTTCCTACGAGCAGTACTTC. Translating it yields CAWSRAGGGSYEQYF.